The entry below gives a single TCR beta chain sequence along with its context. This entry comes from a study of shared T cell receptors in the human thymus. This table comes from immunoSEQ multiplex PCR, and its TCRdb copy is limited to in-frame clones, with some not included. The sample holds some 640,000 clones; around 87% are singletons and the top ten take under 0.01%. The V segment lost 3 bases and the J segment 7 bases; nucleotides outside the gene matches: 14. The CDR3 is 18 amino acids. Germline values: CDR1 SGHVS, CDR2 FNYEAQ. A further study also used this sample, focusing on human thymus T cells. This second report adds: Having surgery to correct congenital heart defects, healthy Finnish infants acted as the donors. Related research has reported that thymic repertoires overlap highly among unrelated individuals.

Sequencing was carried out using thymocytes. The chain couples TRBV7-6 to TRBJ1-4, with TRBD1 matching over 10 bases. The clonotype was recovered from a boy younger than two with a congenital heart defect. CDR3 in DNA: TGTGCCAGCAGCTTCAACCGCGACAGGGGGCGGGTTGGTGAAAAACTGTTTTTT. Its protein is CASSFNRDRGRVGEKLFF.